Following are 2 T cell receptor beta chains from one sample sequenced in a study of OX40 agonist ivuxolimab in advanced cancers. Here immunoSEQ multiplex PCR was the method, and the copy in TCRdb shows in-frame clones only, minus some. The repertoire holds roughly 76,000 clones, with approximately 82% as singletons. The material sequenced was CD4+ or CD8+ T cells sorted from blood, taken in a trial of the OX40 agonist ivuxolimab. The receptors were sampled from an adult with an advanced solid tumor such as melanoma, head and neck, liver or kidney cancer.

The chain has TRBV7-6 and TRBJ2-7; possibly TRBD1 for D (5 bases). Trimming cost V 4 bases and J 4 bases, with 11 bases left between them. The CDR3 covers 13 residues. Germline V lookup: CDR1 SGHVS, CDR2 FNYEAQ. The CDR3 reads CASSSPTDYEQYF. The CDR3 DNA reads TGTGCCAGCAGCTCTCCGACAGATTACGAGCAGTACTTC.

This rearrangement joins TRBV27 to TRBJ1-1; D possibly corresponds to TRBD1 (5 bases). V lost 5 bases, J lost 5 bases, and 15 bases lay in between. This CDR3 contains 14 residues. Germline CDR1 is MNHEY and CDR2 is SMNVEV (reference sequence). CDR3 sequence (DNA): TGTGCCAGCAGTCACGCTCCGACAGTTACTGAAGCTTTCTTT. The encoded protein is CASSHAPTVTEAFF.